The present entry profiles one T cell receptor (beta chain) with its context. MiXCR was run by TCRdb on the RT-PCR reads, yielding one entry per CDR3 protein. This sample has about 680,000 distinct CDR3 sequences, with 14% found just once. The trim removed 1 base at V and 5 bases at J, leaving 7 bases unmatched. Germline loops: CDR1 KGHDR, CDR2 SFDVKD. This CDR3 contains 17 residues. This clonotype originated in a female donor in good health, serving as a healthy control. The sample comprised memory CD4+ T cells from blood. The genes are TRBV24-1 and TRBJ2-1; 10 nucleotides line up with TRBD1. CDR3 sequence (DNA): TGTGCCACCAGTGATTTTGCGGACAGGGGGTCCCACAATGAGCAGTTCTTC. Protein sequence: CATSDFADRGSHNEQFF.